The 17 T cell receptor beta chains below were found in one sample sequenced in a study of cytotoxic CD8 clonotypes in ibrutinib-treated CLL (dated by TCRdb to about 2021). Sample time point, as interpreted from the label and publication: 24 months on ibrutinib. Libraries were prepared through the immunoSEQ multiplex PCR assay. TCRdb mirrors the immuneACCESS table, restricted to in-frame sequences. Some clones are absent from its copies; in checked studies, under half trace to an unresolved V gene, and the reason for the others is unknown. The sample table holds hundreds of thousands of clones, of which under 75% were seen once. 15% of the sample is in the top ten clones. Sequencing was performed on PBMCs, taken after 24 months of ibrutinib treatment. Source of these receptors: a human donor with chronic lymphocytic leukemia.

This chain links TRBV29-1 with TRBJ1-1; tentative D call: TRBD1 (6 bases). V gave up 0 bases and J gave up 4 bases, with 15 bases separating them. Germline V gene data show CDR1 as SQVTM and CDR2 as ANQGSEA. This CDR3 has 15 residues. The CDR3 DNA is TGCAGCGTTGAAGAGCATCGGGGGCAGAGCACTGAAGCTTTCTTT. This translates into CSVEEHRGQSTEAFF.

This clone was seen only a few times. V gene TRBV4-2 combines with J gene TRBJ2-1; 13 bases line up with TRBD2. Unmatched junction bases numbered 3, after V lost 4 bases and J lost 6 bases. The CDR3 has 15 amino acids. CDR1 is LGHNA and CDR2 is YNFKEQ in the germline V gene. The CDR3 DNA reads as TGTGCCAGCAGCCCGGGACTAGCGGGAATCAATGAGCAGTTCTTC. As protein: CASSPGLAGINEQFF.

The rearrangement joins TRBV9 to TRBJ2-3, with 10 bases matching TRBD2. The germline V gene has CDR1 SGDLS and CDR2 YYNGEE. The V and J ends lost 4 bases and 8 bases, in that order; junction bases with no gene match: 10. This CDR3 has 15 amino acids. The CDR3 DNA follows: TGTGCCAGCAGCCCCACTAGCGGGGTGGAGGGTACGCAGTATTTT. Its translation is CASSPTSGVEGTQYF. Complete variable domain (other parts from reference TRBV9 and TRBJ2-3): DSGVTQTPKHLITATGQRVTLRCSPRSGDLSVYWYQQSLDQGLQFLIQYYNGEERAKGNILERFSAQQFPDLHSELNLSSLELGDSALYFCASSPTSGVEGTQYFGPGTRLTVL.

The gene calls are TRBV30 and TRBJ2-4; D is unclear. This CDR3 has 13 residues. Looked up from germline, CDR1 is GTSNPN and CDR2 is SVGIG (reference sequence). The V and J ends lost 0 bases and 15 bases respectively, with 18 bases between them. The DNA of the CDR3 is TGTGCCTGGAGTGTACTTGACACGGACCGACGGTACTTC. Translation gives CAWSVLDTDRRYF. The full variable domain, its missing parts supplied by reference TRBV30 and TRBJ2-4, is SQTIHQWPATLVQPVGSPLSLECTVEGTSNPNLYWYRQAAGRGLQLLFYSVGIGQISSEVPQNLSASRPQDRQFILSSKKLLLSDSGFYLCAWSVLDTDRRYFGAGTRLSVL.

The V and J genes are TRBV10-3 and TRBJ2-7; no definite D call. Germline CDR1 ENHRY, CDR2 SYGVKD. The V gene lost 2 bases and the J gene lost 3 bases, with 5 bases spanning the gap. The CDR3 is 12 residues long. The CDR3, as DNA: TGTGCCATCAGTGAGCCTTTCTACGAGCAGTACTTC. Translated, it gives CAISEPFYEQYF.

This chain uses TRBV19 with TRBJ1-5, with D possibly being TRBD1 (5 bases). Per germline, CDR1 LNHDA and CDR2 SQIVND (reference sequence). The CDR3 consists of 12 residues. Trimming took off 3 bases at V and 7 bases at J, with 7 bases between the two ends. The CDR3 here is CASSIWGQPQHF. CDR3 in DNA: TGTGCCAGTAGTATTTGGGGCCAGCCCCAGCATTTT. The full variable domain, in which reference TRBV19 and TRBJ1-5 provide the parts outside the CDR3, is DGGITQSPKYLFRKEGQNVTLSCEQNLNHDAMYWYRQDPGQGLRLIYYSQIVNDFQKGDIAEGYSVSREKKESFPLTVTSAQKNPTAFYLCASSIWGQPQHFGDGTRLSIL.

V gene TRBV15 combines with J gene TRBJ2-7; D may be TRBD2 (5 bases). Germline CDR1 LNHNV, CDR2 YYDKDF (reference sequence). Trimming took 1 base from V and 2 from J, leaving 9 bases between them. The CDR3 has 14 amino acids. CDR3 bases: TGTGCCACCAGCAGAGCTCACGGGGCCTACGAGCAGTACTTC. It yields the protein CATSRAHGAYEQYF.

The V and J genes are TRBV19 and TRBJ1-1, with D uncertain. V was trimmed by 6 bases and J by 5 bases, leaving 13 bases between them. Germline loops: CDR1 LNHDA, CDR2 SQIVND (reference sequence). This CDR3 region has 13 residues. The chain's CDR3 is CASRYNQATEAFF. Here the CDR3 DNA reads TGTGCCAGTAGATATAATCAGGCGACTGAAGCTTTCTTT.

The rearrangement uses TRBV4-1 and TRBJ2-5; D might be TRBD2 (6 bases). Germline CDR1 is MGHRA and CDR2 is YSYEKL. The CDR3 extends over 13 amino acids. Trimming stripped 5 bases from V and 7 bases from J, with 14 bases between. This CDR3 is CASSAGTDGTQYF. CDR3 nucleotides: TGCGCCAGCAGCGCCGGGACTGACGGGACCCAGTACTTC.

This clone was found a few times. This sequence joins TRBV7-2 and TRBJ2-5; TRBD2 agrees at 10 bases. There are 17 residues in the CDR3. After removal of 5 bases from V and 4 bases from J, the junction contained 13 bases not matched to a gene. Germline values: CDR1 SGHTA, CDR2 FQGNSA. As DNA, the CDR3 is TGTGCCAGCAGCCCGGCTCTAGCGGGAGCCGGGGGAGAGACCCAGTACTTC. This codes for CASSPALAGAGGETQYF.

CDR3 DNA: TGCGCCAGCAGCTTTACAGGGTCCTACGAGCAGTACTTC. Translated, it gives CASSFTGSYEQYF. The chain joins TRBV5-1 to TRBJ2-7; the D gene is possibly TRBD1 (6 bases). V gave up 2 bases and J gave up 1 base, with 7 bases separating them. The CDR3 is made up of 13 amino acids. Germline V gives CDR1 SGHRS, CDR2 YFSETQ.

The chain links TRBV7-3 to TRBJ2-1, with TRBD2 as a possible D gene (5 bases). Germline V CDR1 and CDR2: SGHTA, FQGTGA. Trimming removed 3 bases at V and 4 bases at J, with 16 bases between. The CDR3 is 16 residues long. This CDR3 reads CASSFHGVGIYNEQFF. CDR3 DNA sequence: TGTGCCAGCAGCTTCCACGGGGTGGGAATTTACAATGAGCAGTTCTTC.

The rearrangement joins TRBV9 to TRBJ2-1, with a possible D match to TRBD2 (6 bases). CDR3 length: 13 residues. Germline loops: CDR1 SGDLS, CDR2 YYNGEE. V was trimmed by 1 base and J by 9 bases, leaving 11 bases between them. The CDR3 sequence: CASSVNLRGEQFF. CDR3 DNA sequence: TGTGCCAGCAGCGTAAATTTGCGGGGTGAGCAGTTCTTC.

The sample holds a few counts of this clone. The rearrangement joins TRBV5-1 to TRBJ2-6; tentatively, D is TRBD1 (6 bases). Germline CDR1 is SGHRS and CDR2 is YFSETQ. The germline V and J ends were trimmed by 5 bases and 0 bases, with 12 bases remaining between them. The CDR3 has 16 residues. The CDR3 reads CASRQGSHSGANVLTF. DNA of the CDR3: TGCGCCAGCAGACAGGGTAGCCACTCTGGGGCCAACGTCCTGACTTTC.

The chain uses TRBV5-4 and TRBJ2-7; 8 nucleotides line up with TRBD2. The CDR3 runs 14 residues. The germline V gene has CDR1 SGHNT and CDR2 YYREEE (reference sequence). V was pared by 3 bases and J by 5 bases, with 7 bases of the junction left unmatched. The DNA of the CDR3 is TGTGCCAGCAGCTGGGAGCGGGAGAGGGACGAGCAGTACTTC. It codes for CASSWERERDEQYF.

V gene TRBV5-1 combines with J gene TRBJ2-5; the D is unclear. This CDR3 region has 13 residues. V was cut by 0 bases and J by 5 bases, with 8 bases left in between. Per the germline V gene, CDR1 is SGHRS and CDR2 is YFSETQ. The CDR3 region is CASSLEGSETQYF. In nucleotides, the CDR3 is TGCGCCAGCAGCTTGGAGGGCAGCGAGACCCAGTACTTC.

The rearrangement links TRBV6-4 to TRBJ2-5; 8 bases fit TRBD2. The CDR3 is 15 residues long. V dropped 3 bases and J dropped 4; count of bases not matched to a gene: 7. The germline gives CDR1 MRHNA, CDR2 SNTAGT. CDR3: CASSERWLAGETQYF. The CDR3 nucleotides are TGTGCCAGCAGTGAGAGGTGGCTAGCGGGAGAGACCCAGTACTTC.